The T cell receptor beta chain under discussion was sequenced for a study of Graves' ophthalmopathy and Graves' hyperthyroidism. RNA transcripts yielded amplified TCR beta CDR3 regions. First-round RT-PCR used HTBI primers; second-round multiplex PCR followed. MiXCR, run by TCRdb on the multiplex PCR reads, gives a single entry per CDR3 protein. The sample includes hundreds of thousands of distinct CDR3 sequences, about 22% of them seen just once. The sample holds many counts of this clonotype. The CDR3 spans 13 residues. Trimming pared 5 bases from V and 7 bases from J, leaving 12 bases between. This TCR derives from a woman aged 45-65 years with Graves' ophthalmopathy. Material for sequencing was peripheral blood. This chain connects TRBV12-3 or TRBV12-4 to TRBJ1-5; no definite D call. CDR3 coding DNA: TGTGCCAGCAGTCCTCAGGCCGAGCAGCCCCAGCATTTT. Protein: CASSPQAEQPQHF.